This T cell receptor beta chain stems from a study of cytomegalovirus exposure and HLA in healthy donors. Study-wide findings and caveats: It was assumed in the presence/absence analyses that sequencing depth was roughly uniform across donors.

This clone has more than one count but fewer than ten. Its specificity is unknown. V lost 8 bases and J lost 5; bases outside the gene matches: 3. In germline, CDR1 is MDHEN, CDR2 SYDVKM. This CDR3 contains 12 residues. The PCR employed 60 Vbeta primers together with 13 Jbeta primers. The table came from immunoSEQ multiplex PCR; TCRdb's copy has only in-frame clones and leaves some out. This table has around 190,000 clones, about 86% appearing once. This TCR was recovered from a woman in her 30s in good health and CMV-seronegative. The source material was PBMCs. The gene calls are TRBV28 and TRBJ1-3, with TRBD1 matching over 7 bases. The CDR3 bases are TGTGCCAGCGCGGGACAGCGAAACACCATATATTTT. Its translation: CASAGQRNTIYF. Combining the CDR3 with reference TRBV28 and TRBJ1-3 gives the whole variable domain DVKVTQSSRYLVKRTGEKVFLECVQDMDHENMFWYRQDPGLGLRLIYFSYDVKMKEKGDIPEGYSVSREKKERFSLILESASTNQTSMYLCASAGQRNTIYFGEGSWLTVV.